The TCR beta chain described here comes from a study of OX40 agonist ivuxolimab in advanced cancers. The repertoire was sequenced with immunoSEQ multiplex PCR; TCRdb's copy has only in-frame clones and lacks some. This table holds under 20,000 clones, 85% to 90% found once. Study-wide points: Fewer expanded clones were found on average in CD4+ than in CD8+ T cells.

With respect to this clone: Its specificity is unknown.

Trimming took 3 bases from V and 1 from J; bases not matched to a gene: 5. The germline gives CDR1 SGHVS, CDR2 FNYEAQ. The CDR3 length is 17 residues. Patients were ruled out by autoimmune disease history or systemic immunosuppression. Baseline, cycle 4 day 1, and cycle 7 day 1 were the blood sampling points. J is TRBJ2-3 and V is TRBV7-6; 12 nucleotides align to TRBD2. The TCR was taken from an adult with an advanced solid tumor such as melanoma, head and neck, liver or kidney cancer. The sample consisted of CD4+ or CD8+ T cells sorted from blood, taken in a trial of the OX40 agonist ivuxolimab. Here the CDR3 reads CASSLPRTSGGTDTQYF. CDR3 DNA sequence: TGTGCCAGCAGCTTGCCCCGGACTAGCGGGGGCACAGATACGCAGTATTTT. Full variable domain (rest looked up from reference TRBV7-6 and TRBJ2-3): GAGVSQSPRYKVTKRGQDVALRCDPISGHVSLYWYRQALGQGPEFLTYFNYEAQQDKSGLPNDRFSAERPEGSISTLTIQRTEQRDSAMYRCASSLPRTSGGTDTQYFGPGTRLTVL.